A selection of T cell receptor beta chains follows, all from one sample in a study of PD-1 blockade in classical Hodgkin lymphoma. Sequenced by immunoSEQ multiplex PCR; TCRdb stores in-frame clones only, minus some. The sample lists tens of thousands of clones, roughly 78% occurring once. The sample here was peripheral blood mononuclear cells (PBMCs), taken at baseline. Every receptor here comes from a human donor with classical Hodgkin lymphoma. The CDR3 runs from the conserved cysteine through the conserved F or W.

J gene	V gene	CDR3 protein
TRBJ2-2	TRBV2	CASRTNTGELFF
TRBJ1-1	TRBV10-3	CAISTGTGDTEAFF
TRBJ2-1	TRBV11-2	CASSRRTHYNEQFF
TRBJ2-6	TRBV25-1	CASSENSGANVLTF
TRBJ2-2	TRBV2	CASSPGTSGELFF
TRBJ1-2	TRBV18	CASSLAQGTLYGYTF
TRBJ2-7	TRBV5-4	CASRSSGQGLKEQYF
TRBJ2-3	TRBV29-1	CSVDEGGTDTQYF
TRBJ1-5	TRBV7-6	CASSLVEQGWGNQPQHF
TRBJ1-1	TRBV4-2	CASSQDQLLSQAFF
TRBJ2-7	TRBV27	CASSFARTGAYEQYF
.	TRBV2	CASGTTGGSYEQYF
TRBJ1-3	TRBV4-3	CASSPRVGGNTIYF
TRBJ2-1	TRBV5-6	CASSSRTGVRLSNEQFF
TRBJ1-4	TRBV2	CASSDGSTVLEKLFF
TRBJ2-1	TRBV5-1	CASSPGGGYNEQFF
TRBJ2-7	TRBV27	CASTPSGGAYEQYF
TRBJ2-5	TRBV6-5	CASSYFGGVETQYF
TRBJ2-1	TRBV7-7	CASSRSLYNEQFF
TRBJ2-3	TRBV2	CASSGDFQSTDTQYF
TRBJ2-1	TRBV5-1	CASSLSSGNNEQFF
TRBJ1-2	TRBV20-1	CSASSGNGYTF
TRBJ2-5	TRBV20-1	CSPRGGETQYF
TRBJ1-4	TRBV5-5	CASSSKRTATNEKLFF
TRBJ1-2	TRBV4-1	CASSQDGSGLVGYTF
TRBJ2-3	TRBV5-1	CASSPDVTDTQYF
TRBJ2-3	TRBV19	CATRTGFLTDTQYF
TRBJ1-5	TRBV6-1	CASIGWGRSQPQHF
TRBJ2-1	TRBV6-5	CASSYPNRGDEQFF
TRBJ1-2	TRBV5-4	CASSLQGDGYTF
TRBJ1-2	TRBV6-1	CASRSSGYTF
TRBJ2-6	TRBV11-2	CASSSSTGANVLTF
TRBJ1-1	TRBV2	CASSAGTGGITEAFF
TRBJ2-7	TRBV7-2	CASSLGGRGYEQYF
TRBJ1-1	TRBV6-5	CASSAGQNEAFF
TRBJ1-6	TRBV4-3	CASSQVRYNSPLHF
TRBJ2-7	TRBV7-2	CASSFRRGSYEQYF
TRBJ2-1	TRBV20-1	CSAGASGGGFF
TRBJ2-2	TRBV2	CASRVDFNTGELFF
TRBJ1-3	TRBV5-1	CASSVRDTTNTIYF
TRBJ2-4	TRBV2	CASSRNQGGNIQYF
TRBJ2-7	TRBV5-6	CASSLDHSPTYEQYF
TRBJ2-3	TRBV7-8	CASSTRGEGRDTQYF
TRBJ2-5	TRBV5-4	CASSLDRLGETQYF